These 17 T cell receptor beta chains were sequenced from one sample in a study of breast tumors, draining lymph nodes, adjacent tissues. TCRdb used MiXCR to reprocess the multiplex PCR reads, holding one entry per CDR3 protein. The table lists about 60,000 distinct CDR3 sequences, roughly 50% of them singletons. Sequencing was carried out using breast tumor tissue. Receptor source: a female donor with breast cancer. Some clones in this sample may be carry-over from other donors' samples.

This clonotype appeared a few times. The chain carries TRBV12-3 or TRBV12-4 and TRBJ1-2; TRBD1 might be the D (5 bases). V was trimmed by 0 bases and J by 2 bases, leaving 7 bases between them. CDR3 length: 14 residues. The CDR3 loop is CASSLAGANYGYTF. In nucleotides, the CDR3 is TGTGCCAGCAGTTTAGCTGGGGCCAACTATGGCTACACCTTC.

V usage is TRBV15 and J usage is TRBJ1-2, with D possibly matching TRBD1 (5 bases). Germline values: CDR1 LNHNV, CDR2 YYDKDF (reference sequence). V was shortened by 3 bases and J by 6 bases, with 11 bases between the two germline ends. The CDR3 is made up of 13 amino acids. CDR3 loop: CATSSISRDGYTF. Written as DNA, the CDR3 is TGTGCCACCAGCAGTATAAGCAGGGATGGCTACACCTTC.

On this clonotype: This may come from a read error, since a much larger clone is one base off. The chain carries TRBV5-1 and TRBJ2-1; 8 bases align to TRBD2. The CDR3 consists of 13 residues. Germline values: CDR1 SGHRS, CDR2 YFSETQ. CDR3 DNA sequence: TGCGCCAGCAGTTATGGACTAGCCCATGACCAGTTCTTC. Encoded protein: CASSYGLAHDQFF.

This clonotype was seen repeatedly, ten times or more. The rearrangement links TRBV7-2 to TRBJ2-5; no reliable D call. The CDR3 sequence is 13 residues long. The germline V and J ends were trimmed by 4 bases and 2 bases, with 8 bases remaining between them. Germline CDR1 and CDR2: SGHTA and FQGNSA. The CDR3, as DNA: TGTGCCAGCAGCTCCGCGACACAAGAGACCCAGTACTTC. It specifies CASSSATQETQYF.

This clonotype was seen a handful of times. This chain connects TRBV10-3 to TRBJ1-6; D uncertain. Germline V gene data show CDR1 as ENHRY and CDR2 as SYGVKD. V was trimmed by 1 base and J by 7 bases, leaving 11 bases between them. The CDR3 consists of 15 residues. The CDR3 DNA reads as TGTGCCATCAGTGAGTTATCGGTCTCCAATTCACCCCTCCACTTT. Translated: CAISELSVSNSPLHF.

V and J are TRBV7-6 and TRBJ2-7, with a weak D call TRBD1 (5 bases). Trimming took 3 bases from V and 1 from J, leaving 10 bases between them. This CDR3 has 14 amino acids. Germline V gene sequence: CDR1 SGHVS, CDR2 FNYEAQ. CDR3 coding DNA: TGTGCCAGCAGCTTCCTTACAGGTTCCTACGAGCAGTACTTC. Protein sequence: CASSFLTGSYEQYF.

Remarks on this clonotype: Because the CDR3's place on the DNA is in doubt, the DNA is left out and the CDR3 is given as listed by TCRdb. CDR3: CASSFYICSASPTSGGPRDTQYF. This chain joins TRBV12-3 or TRBV12-4 and TRBJ2-3; the table assigns TRBD2, which was not confirmed against the DNA. The CDR3 adds up to 23 amino acids, both ends counted.

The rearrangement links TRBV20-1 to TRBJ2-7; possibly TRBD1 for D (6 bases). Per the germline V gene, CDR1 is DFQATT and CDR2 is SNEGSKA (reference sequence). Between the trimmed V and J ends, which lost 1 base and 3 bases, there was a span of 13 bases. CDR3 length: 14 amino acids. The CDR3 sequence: CSARGRGVNYEQYF. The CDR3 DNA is TGCAGTGCTAGAGGCAGGGGCGTTAACTACGAGCAGTACTTC.

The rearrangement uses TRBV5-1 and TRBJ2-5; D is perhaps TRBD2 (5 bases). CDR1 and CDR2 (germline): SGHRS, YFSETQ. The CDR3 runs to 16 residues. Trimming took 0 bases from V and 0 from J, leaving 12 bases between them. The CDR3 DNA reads TGCGCCAGCAGCTTGGGGGCGGGTCCTAACCAAGAGACCCAGTACTTC. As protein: CASSLGAGPNQETQYF. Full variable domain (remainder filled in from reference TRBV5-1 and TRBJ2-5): KAGVTQTPRYLIKTRGQQVTLSCSPISGHRSVSWYQQTPGQGLQFLFEYFSETQRNKGNFPGRFSGRQFSNSRSEMNVSTLELGDSALYLCASSLGAGPNQETQYFGPGTRLLVL.

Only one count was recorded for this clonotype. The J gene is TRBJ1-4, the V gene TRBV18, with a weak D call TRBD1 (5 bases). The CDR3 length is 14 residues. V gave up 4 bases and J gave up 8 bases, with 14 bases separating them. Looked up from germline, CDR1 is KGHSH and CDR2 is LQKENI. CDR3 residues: CASSRRGWDEKLFF. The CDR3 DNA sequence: TGTGCCAGCTCACGGCGGGGGTGGGACGAAAAACTGTTTTTT.

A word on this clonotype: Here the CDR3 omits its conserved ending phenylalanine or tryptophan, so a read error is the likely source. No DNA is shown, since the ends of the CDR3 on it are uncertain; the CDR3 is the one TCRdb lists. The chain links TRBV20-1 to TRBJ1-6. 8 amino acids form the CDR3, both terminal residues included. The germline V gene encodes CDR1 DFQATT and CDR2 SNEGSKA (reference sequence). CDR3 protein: CSAASSFS.

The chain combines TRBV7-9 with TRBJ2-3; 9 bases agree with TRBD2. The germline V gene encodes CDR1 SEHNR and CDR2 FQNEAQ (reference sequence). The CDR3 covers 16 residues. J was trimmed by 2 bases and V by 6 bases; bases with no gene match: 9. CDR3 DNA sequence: TGTGCCAGCAGTGCGGGGCTAGCGGGGTACACAGATACGCAGTATTTT. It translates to CASSAGLAGYTDTQYF. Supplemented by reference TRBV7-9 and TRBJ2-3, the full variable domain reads DTGVSQNPRHKITKRGQNVTFRCDPISEHNRLYWYRQTLGQGPEFLTYFQNEAQLEKSRLLSDRFSAERPKGSFSTLEIQRTEQGDSAMYLCASSAGLAGYTDTQYFGPGTRLTVL.

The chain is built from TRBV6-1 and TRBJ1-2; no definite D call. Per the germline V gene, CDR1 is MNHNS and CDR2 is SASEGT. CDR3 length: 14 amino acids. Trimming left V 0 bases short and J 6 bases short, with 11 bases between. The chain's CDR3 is CASSEAGTENGYTF. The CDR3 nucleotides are TGTGCCAGCAGTGAAGCAGGAACAGAAAATGGCTACACCTTC.

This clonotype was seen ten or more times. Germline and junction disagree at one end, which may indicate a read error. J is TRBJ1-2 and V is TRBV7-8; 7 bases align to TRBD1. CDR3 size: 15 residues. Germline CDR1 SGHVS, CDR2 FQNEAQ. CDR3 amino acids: CASSLVRQGDYGYPF. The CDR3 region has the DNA TGTGCCAGCAGCTTGGTCCGACAGGGAGACTATGGCTACCCCTTC.

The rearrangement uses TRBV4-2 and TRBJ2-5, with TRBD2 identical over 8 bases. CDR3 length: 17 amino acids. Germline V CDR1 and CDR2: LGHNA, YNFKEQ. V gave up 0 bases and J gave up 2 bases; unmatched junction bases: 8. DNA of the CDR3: TGTGCCAGCAGCCAAGATGTTGGCGGGAGGATGCAAGAGACCCAGTACTTC. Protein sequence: CASSQDVGGRMQETQYF.

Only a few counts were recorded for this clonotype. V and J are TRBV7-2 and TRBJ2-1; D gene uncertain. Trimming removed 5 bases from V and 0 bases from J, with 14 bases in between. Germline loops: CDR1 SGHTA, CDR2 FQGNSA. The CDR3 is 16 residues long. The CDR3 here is CASSPFPLCSYNEQFF. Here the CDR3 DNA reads TGTGCCAGCAGCCCCTTCCCACTGTGCTCCTACAATGAGCAGTTCTTC.

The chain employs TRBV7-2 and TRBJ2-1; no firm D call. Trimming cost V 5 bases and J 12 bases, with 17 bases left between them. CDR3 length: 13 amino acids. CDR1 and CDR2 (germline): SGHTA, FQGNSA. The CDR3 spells CASSQRVGLGQFF. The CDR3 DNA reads TGTGCCAGCAGCCAAAGAGTCGGCCTGGGGCAGTTCTTC.